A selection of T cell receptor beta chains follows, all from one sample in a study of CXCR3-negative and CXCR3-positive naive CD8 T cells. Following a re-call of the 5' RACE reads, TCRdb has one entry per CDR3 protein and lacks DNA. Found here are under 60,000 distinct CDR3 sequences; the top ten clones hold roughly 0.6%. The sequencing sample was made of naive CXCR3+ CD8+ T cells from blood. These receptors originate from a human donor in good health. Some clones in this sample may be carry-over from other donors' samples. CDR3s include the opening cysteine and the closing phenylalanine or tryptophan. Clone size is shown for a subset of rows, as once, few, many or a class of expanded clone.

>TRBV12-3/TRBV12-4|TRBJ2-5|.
CASSLVRAQETQYF
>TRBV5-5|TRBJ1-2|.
CASSLDDGHGYTF
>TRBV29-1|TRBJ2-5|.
CSVEVWSQETQYF
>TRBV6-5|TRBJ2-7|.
CASSWGTVNEQYF
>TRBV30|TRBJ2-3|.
CAWSQGAPTDTQYF
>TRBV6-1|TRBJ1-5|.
CASSDNQPQHF
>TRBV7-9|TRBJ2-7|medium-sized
CASSLAVGPYEQYF
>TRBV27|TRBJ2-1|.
CASSGQGRSYNEQFF
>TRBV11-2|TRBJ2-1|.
CASSFGQGFYNEQFF
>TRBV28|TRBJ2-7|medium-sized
CASSLEPGLSYEQYF
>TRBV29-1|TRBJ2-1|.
CSVEAGYNEQFF
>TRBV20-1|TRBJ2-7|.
CSVERDENSYEQYF
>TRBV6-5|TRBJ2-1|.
CASSYFFSDRGLRNEQFF
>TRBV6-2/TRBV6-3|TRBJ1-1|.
CASRETRGGMNTEAFF
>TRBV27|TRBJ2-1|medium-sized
CASSPAPTGHNEQFF
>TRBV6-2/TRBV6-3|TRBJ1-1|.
CASSYSGQMNTEAFF
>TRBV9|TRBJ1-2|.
CASSAYRGPNYGYTF
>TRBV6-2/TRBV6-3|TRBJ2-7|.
CASSLDWGGNWQYF
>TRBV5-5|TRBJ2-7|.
CASSLGRGRTSYEQYF
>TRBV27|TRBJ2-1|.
CASSLSLALPNEQFF
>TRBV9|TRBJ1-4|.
CASSLSATNEKLFF
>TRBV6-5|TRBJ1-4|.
CASSFSTGATNEKLFF
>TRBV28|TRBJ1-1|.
CASSFRTLSEAFF
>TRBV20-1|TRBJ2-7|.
CSAQGIAGPYEQYF
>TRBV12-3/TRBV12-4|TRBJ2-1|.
CASSRGGATYNEQFF
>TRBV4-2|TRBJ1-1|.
CASSQVGTPSTEAFF
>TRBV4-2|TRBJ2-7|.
CASSQGGSYKQYF
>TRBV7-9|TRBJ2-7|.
CASSGWYNSYEQYF
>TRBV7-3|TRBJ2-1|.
CASSFSGDPYNEQFF
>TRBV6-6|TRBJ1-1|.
CASSYLGQSTFLIEAFF
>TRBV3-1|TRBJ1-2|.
CASSQDRGEESYGYTF
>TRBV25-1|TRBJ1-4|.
CASSPDRRGMKMVFF
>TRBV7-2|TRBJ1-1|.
CASSGFRHEAFF
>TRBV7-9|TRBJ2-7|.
CASSFQQDFEQYF
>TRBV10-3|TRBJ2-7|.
CAISSGALAGGQYEQYF
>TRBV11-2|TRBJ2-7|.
CASSQSGQEQYF
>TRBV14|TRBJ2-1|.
CASSQVDRGFGNEQFF
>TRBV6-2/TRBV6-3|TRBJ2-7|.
CASSAPRDRGPEQYF
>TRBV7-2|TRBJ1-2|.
CASSPNVGGYGYTF
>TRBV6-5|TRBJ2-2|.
CASSDRLNTGELFF
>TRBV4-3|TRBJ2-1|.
CASSQDGGSSYNEQFF
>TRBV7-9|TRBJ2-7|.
CASSLSRALERYF
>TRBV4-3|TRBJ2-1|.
CASSQDSILAGFSYNEQFF
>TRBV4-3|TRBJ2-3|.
CASSHRSGGASDTQYF
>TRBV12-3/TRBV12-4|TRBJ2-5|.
CASSLLAARQETQYF
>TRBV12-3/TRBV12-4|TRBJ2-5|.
CASMTRQGAVETQYF
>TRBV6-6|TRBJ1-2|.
CASSYDRAGYTF
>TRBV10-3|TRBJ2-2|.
CAISDGGYDTGELFF
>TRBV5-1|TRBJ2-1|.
CASRPAGENEQFF
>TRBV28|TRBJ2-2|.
CASSLSRLIMNTGELFF
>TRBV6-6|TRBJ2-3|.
CASSYLPHTDTQYF
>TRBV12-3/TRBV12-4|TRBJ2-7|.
CASSLAQSSEQYF
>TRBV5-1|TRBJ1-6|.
CASSLEGSNSPLHF
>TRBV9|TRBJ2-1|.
CASSVTGSADEQFF
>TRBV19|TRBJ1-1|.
CASTTPGDRADPEAFF
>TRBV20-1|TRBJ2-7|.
CSARDPNRGLEQYF
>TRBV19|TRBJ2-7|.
CASNPSPNYEQYF
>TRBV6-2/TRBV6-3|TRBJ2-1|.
CASQSTGPYYNEQFF
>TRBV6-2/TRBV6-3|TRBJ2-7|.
CASSSGLAAIYEQYF
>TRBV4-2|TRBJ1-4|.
CASSSPELNEKLFF